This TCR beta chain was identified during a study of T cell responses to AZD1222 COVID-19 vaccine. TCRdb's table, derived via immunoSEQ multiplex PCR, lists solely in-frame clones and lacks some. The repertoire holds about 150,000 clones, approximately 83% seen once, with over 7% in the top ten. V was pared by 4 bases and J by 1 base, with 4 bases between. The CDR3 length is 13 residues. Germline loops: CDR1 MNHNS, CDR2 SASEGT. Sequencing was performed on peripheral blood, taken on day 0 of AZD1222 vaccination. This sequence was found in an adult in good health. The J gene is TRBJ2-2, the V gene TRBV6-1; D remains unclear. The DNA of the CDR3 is TGTGCCAGCAGTGCCCAGAACACCGGGGAGCTGTTTTTT. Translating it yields CASSAQNTGELFF.